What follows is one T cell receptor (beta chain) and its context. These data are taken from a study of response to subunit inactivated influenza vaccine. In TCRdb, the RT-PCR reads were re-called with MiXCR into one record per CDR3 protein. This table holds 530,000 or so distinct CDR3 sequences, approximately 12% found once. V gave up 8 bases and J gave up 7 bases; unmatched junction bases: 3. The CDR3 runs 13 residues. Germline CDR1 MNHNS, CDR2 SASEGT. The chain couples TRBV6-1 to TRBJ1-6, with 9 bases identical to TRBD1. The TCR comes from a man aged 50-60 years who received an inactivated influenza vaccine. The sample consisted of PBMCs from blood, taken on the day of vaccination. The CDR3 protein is CASGTGTNSPLHF. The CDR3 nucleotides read TGTGCCAGCGGGACAGGGACGAATTCACCCCTCCACTTT.